The entry below describes one T cell receptor (beta chain). Produced via immunoSEQ multiplex PCR; TCRdb's table is partial and in-frame only. Among 100,000 to 110,000 clones, more than 65% were seen once, and the ten largest hold roughly an eighth. This entry belongs to a study of blood T cell repertoires in COVID-19. Study background: Researchers got acute and convalescent COVID-19 samples from the United States, Italy and Spain.

Sequenced material: peripheral blood. This TCR derives from a woman in her 70s with acute or convalescent COVID-19.

The CDR3 DNA follows: TGTGCCAGCAGCTTCGGGAAGAACACTGAAGCTTTCTTT. Residues: CASSFGKNTEAFF. The chain couples TRBV11-1 to TRBJ1-1; D is uncertain. The CDR3 is 13 amino acids. Per germline, CDR1 SGHAT and CDR2 FQDESV (reference sequence). Trimming pared 3 bases from V and 1 base from J, leaving 6 bases between.